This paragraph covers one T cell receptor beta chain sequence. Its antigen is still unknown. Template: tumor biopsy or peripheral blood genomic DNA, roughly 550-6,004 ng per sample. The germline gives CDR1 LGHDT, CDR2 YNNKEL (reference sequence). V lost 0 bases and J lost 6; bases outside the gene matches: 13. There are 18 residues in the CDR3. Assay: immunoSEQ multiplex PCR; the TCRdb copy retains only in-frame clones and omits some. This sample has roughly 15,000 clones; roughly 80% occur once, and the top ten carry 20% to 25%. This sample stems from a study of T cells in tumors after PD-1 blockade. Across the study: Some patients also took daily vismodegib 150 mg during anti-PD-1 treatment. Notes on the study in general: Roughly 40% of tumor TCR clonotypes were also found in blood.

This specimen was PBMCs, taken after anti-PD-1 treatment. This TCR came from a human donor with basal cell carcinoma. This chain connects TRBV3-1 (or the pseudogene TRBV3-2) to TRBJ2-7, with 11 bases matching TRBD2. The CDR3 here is CASSQDYSGLAVGGEQYF. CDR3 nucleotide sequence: TGTGCCAGCAGCCAAGATTATTCGGGACTAGCGGTCGGGGGCGAGCAGTACTTC.